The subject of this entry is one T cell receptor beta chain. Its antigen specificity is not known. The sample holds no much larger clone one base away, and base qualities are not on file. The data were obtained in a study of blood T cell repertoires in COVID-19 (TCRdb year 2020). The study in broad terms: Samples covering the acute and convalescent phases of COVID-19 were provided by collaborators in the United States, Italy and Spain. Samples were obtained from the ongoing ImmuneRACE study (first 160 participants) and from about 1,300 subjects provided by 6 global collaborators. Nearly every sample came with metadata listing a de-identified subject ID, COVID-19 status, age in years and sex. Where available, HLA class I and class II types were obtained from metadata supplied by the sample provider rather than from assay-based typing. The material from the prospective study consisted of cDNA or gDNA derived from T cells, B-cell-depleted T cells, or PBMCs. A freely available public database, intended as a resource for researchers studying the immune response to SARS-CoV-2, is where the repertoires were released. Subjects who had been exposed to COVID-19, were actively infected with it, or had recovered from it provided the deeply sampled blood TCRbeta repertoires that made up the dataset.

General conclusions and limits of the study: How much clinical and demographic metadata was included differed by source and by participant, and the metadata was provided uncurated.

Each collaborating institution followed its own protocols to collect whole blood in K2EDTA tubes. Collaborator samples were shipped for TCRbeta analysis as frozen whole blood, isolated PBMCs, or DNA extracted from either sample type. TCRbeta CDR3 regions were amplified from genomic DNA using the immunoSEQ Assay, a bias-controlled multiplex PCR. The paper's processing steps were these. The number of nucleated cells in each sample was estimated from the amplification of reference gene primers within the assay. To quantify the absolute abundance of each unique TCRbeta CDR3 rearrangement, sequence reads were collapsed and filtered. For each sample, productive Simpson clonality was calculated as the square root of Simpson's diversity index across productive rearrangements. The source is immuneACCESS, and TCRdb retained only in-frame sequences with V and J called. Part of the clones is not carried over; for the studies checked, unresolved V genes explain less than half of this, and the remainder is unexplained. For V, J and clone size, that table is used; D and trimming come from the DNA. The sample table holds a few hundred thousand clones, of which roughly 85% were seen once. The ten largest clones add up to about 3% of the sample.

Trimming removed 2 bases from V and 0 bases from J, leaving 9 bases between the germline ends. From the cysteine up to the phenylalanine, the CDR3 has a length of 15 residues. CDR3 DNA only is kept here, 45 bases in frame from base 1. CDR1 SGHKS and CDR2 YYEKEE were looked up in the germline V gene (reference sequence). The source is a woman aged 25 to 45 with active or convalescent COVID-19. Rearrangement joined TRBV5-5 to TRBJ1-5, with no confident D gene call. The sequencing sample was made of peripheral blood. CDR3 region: CASSFGQISNQPQHF. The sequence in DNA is TGTGCCAGCAGCTTTGGCCAGATTAGCAATCAGCCCCAGCATTTT.